The 25 T cell receptor beta chains below were found in one sample sequenced in a study of blood T cells in healthy people across ages. A sample-barcoded 5' primer and a J-beta primer mix were used in a second PCR of about 6 to 12 cycles. MiXCR was run by TCRdb on the 5' RACE reads, yielding one entry per CDR3 protein. Here the sample spans hundreds of thousands of distinct CDR3 sequences, 20% to 25% being singletons. Input material: blood. These receptors were collected from a man between 65 and 85 years old in good health.

V is TRBV6-6 and J is TRBJ1-2; 8 bases align to TRBD1. The CDR3 length is 12 residues. CDR1 MNHNY and CDR2 SVGAGI come from the germline V gene (reference sequence). Trimming cost V 4 bases and J 8 bases; bases outside gene matches: 3. The CDR3 sequence: CASSSGGAGYTF. CDR3 nucleotides: TGTGCCAGCAGTTCAGGGGGCGCCGGCTACACCTTC.

The chain couples TRBV2 to TRBJ2-7; D gene unclear. Trimming removed 2 bases from V and 0 bases from J, with 11 bases in between. CDR1 and CDR2 (germline): SNHLY, FYNNEI. CDR3 length: 15 residues. DNA of the CDR3: TGTGCCAGCAGTGAAAAGGGCCCGGTCTCCTACGAGCAGTACTTC. Its translation is CASSEKGPVSYEQYF.

This clonotype appeared a few times. The V and J genes are TRBV11-2 and TRBJ2-3, with 10 positions matching TRBD2. Germline-derived CDR1 and CDR2 are SGHAT and FQNNGV. V lost 2 bases, J lost 4 bases, and 6 bases stayed unmatched. This CDR3 is built from 16 residues. CDR3 loop: CASSLTSGTRADTQYF. CDR3 in DNA: TGTGCCAGCAGCTTAACTAGCGGGACCCGCGCAGATACGCAGTATTTT.

This clonotype was seen a few times. The genes are TRBV7-8 and TRBJ2-5, with D perhaps matching TRBD1 (7 bases). CDR3 length: 13 amino acids. The germline V and J ends were trimmed by 5 bases and 5 bases, with 12 bases remaining between them. Germline CDR1 SGHVS, CDR2 FQNEAQ. The CDR3 is CASSQGGSETQYF. CDR3 nucleotides: TGTGCCAGCAGCCAGGGGGGCTCGGAGACCCAGTACTTC. The full variable domain, with the rest looked up from reference TRBV7-8 and TRBJ2-5, is GAGVSQSPRYKVAKRGQDVALRCDPISGHVSLFWYQQALGQGPEFLTYFQNEAQLDKSGLPSDRFFAERPEGSVSTLKIQRTQQEDSAVYLCASSQGGSETQYFGPGTRLLVL.

About this clonotype itself: A junction boundary mismatches the germline segment, possibly from a read error. The chain carries TRBV7-3 and TRBJ2-5; either TRBD1 or TRBD2 may supply D (6 bases each). The CDR3 sequence is 12 residues long. The germline V gene has CDR1 SGHTA and CDR2 FQGTGA. This CDR3 is CASSGTRDIIHF. The DNA of the CDR3 is TGTGCCAGCAGCGGAACGCGGGACATAATTCACTTC.

This clonotype came up a few times. This chain joins TRBV14 and TRBJ2-7; 10 bases match TRBD1. V dropped 4 bases and J dropped 4; count of bases not matched to a gene: 16. Germline V gene lookup returns CDR1 SGHDN and CDR2 FVKESK. The CDR3 has 18 amino acids. CDR3 nucleotides: TGTGCCAGCAGCCCATTCGTAACTACCGGGACAGGGGCTTACGAGCAGTACTTC. Translating gives CASSPFVTTGTGAYEQYF.

This clonotype appeared a few times. This rearrangement joins TRBV20-1 to TRBJ1-4; D may be TRBD1 (5 bases). Germline CDR1 DFQATT, CDR2 SNEGSKA (reference sequence). The CDR3 length is 13 residues. V was pared by 8 bases and J by 1 base, with 11 bases between. This CDR3 is CSSRDGTNEKLFF. The CDR3 DNA sequence: TGCAGTTCCAGGGACGGAACTAATGAAAAACTGTTTTTT.

This rearrangement joins TRBV7-9 to TRBJ1-1; D ambiguous. V dropped 1 base and J dropped 0 bases, with 6 bases sitting between them. CDR1 is SEHNR, CDR2 FQNEAQ, per germline (reference sequence). This CDR3 is built from 14 residues. The chain's CDR3 is CASSLGALNTEAFF. DNA of the CDR3: TGTGCCAGCAGCTTAGGGGCTTTGAACACTGAAGCTTTCTTT. The entire variable domain, with the rest obtained from reference TRBV7-9 and TRBJ1-1, is as follows: DTGVSQNPRHKITKRGQNVTFRCDPISEHNRLYWYRQTLGQGPEFLTYFQNEAQLEKSRLLSDRFSAERPKGSFSTLEIQRTEQGDSAMYLCASSLGALNTEAFFGQGTRLTVV.

The chain recombines TRBV7-9 with TRBJ2-1, with 12 positions matching TRBD2. With V trimmed by 4 bases and J by 6 bases, 16 bases remained unmatched. This CDR3 is built from 19 residues. Per germline, CDR1 SEHNR and CDR2 FQNEAQ (reference sequence). CDR3 protein: CASSSGGLAGINKGNEQFF. The CDR3 DNA is TGTGCCAGCAGCTCGGGTGGACTAGCGGGAATTAATAAGGGCAATGAGCAGTTCTTC.

This clonotype was observed a few times. Here the CDR3 DNA reads TGTGCCAGCAGCTGGGACAGGGGATTGGAGAACACTGAAGCTTTCTTT. Protein product: CASSWDRGLENTEAFF. V usage is TRBV3-1 and J usage is TRBJ1-1; 10 nucleotides align to TRBD1. The J segment lost 1 base and the V segment lost 5 bases, leaving 7 bases of the junction unmatched. This CDR3 has 16 amino acids. Germline V gene data show CDR1 as LGHDT and CDR2 as YNNKEL (reference sequence).

V gene TRBV29-1 combines with J gene TRBJ2-5, with D possibly being TRBD1 or TRBD2 (5 bases each). With the DNA end fitting TRBJ2-7 better, the J assignment may be wrong. CDR1 is SQVTM, CDR2 ANQGSEA, per germline. The CDR3 sequence is 13 residues long. The DNA of the CDR3 is TGCAGCGTTAACGTGGGGCCGAGGGACGAGCAGTACTTC. Amino acid sequence: CSVNVGPRDEQYF.

The chain combines TRBV29-1 with TRBJ2-7; no clear D. Germline CDR1 is SQVTM and CDR2 is ANQGSEA. This CDR3 contains 12 residues. Trimming pared 7 bases from V and 5 bases from J, leaving 15 bases between. DNA of the CDR3: TGCAGCGCCCTTGTATGGCAGAACGAGCAGTACTTC. Amino acid sequence: CSALVWQNEQYF.

This clonotype came up a few times. In DNA form, the CDR3 reads TGTGCCATCAGTGAGGGGCAGGGGGATGGCTACACCTTC. Translating gives CAISEGQGDGYTF. This chain joins TRBV10-3 and TRBJ1-2; 7 positions match TRBD1. The J segment lost 6 bases and the V segment lost 2 bases, leaving 3 bases of the junction unmatched. This CDR3 is built from 13 residues. CDR1 is ENHRY and CDR2 is SYGVKD in the germline V gene.

This clonotype occurred a few times. The J gene is TRBJ2-7, the V gene TRBV6-2 or TRBV6-3; a weak D match, TRBD1 (6 bases). Trimming took 6 bases from V and 6 from J, leaving 12 bases between them. Per germline, CDR1 MNHEY and CDR2 SVGEGT. The CDR3 is made up of 12 amino acids. The CDR3 reads CASSHREFEQYF. The CDR3 bases are TGTGCCAGCAGCCACAGGGAATTCGAGCAGTACTTC.

J is TRBJ2-1 and V is TRBV12-3 or TRBV12-4, with 16 bases aligning to TRBD2. The V and J ends lost 6 bases and 7 bases, in that order; junction bases with no gene match: 12. The CDR3 has 18 amino acids. CDR3 in DNA: TGTGCCAGCAGCGTCCCGGGACTAGCGGGAGGGCCCGGGAATGAGCAGTTCTTC. Protein sequence: CASSVPGLAGGPGNEQFF.

This clonotype was seen a handful of times. The V and J genes are TRBV6-1 and TRBJ2-5; tentative D call: TRBD1 (5 bases). The CDR3 runs 15 residues. Germline-derived CDR1 and CDR2 are MNHNS and SASEGT. V was trimmed by 5 bases and J by 2 bases, leaving 15 bases between them. The CDR3, as DNA: TGTGCCAGCAGTAAACAGGTCTTCGGGCAAGAGACCCAGTACTTC. Its translation is CASSKQVFGQETQYF.

The J gene is TRBJ1-4, the V gene TRBV29-1; TRBD1 might be the D (5 bases). Germline V gives CDR1 SQVTM, CDR2 ANQGSEA. V was trimmed by 3 bases and J by 6 bases, leaving 14 bases between them. This CDR3 is built from 14 residues. CDR3 sequence: CSVDGLGRDEKLFF. Written as DNA, the CDR3 is TGCAGCGTTGACGGTCTGGGGCGCGATGAAAAACTGTTTTTT. The full variable domain, rest sourced from reference TRBV29-1 and TRBJ1-4, is SAVISQKPSRDICQRGTSLTIQCQVDSQVTMMFWYRQQPGQSLTLIATANQGSEATYESGFVIDKFPISRPNLTFSTLTVSNMSPEDSSIYLCSVDGLGRDEKLFFGSGTQLSVL.

The chain employs TRBV6-4 and TRBJ1-1; 8 bases map to TRBD1. The V gene's germline CDR1 is MRHNA and CDR2 SNTAGT. The CDR3 totals 14 residues. Trimming cost V 6 bases and J 4 bases; bases outside gene matches: 7. The CDR3: CASRRSGTGTEAFF. DNA for the CDR3: TGTGCCAGCAGACGATCCGGGACAGGCACTGAAGCTTTCTTT.

V and J are TRBV6-2 or TRBV6-3 and TRBJ2-2, with 7 nucleotides matching TRBD1. CDR3 length: 16 amino acids. The germline CDR1 and CDR2 sequences are MNHEY and SVGEGT. After removal of 5 bases from V and 5 bases from J, the junction contained 11 bases not matched to a gene. CDR3 in DNA: TGTGCCAGCAGTCGACAGGGATTGGCGAGAACCGGGGAGCTGTTTTTT. It is translated as CASSRQGLARTGELFF.

CDR3 sequence (DNA): TGTGCCAGCAGTTACTCTGGACGCGGCTACACCTTC. Its protein is CASSYSGRGYTF. The chain links TRBV6-2 or TRBV6-3 to TRBJ1-2; D is uncertain. The CDR3 runs 12 residues. Germline-derived CDR1 and CDR2 are MNHEY and SVGEGT. The V and J ends lost 0 bases and 8 bases respectively, with 7 bases between them.

The chain couples TRBV7-8 to TRBJ2-7; TRBD2 aligns across 9 bases. The CDR3 consists of 16 residues. The germline V gene has CDR1 SGHVS and CDR2 FQNEAQ. Trimming at V came to 5 bases and at J to 3 bases, leaving 11 bases not matched to a gene. The CDR3 loop is CASSPSFSGSSYEQYF. The CDR3 nucleotides are TGTGCCAGCAGCCCTAGCTTTAGCGGGAGTAGCTACGAGCAGTACTTC.

The V and J genes are TRBV20-1 and TRBJ2-5; TRBD1 matches at 7 bases. This CDR3 is 13 amino acids long. Germline values: CDR1 DFQATT, CDR2 SNEGSKA (reference sequence). J was trimmed by 2 bases and V by 6 bases; bases with no gene match: 6. CDR3 protein: CSALGGQQETQYF. In DNA, the CDR3 is TGCAGTGCGCTAGGGGGACAGCAAGAGACCCAGTACTTC.

The chain recombines TRBV4-1 with TRBJ1-2, with 9 bases that match TRBD1. Germline CDR1 reads MGHRA; CDR2 reads YSYEKL. This CDR3 has 16 amino acids. The ends lost 3 bases at V and 5 bases at J; junction bases unmatched: 10. Here the CDR3 reads CASSQATGTGIYGYTF. The CDR3 DNA reads TGCGCCAGCAGCCAGGCCACCGGGACAGGGATTTATGGCTACACCTTC.

This clonotype was detected a few times. The CDR3 spells CASSLRDTTSTDTQYF. DNA of the CDR3: TGTGCCAGCAGCCTCCGGGACACCACTAGCACAGATACGCAGTATTTT. The V gene is TRBV11-1, the J gene TRBJ2-3; TRBD1 is a possible D gene (6 bases). The CDR3 extends over 16 amino acids. CDR1 and CDR2 (germline): SGHAT, FQDESV (reference sequence). V lost 5 bases and J 0 bases, leaving 15 bases between the germline ends. Together with reference TRBV11-1 and TRBJ2-3, the CDR3 gives the full variable domain: EAEVAQSPRYKITEKSQAVAFWCDPISGHATLYWYRQILGQGPELLVQFQDESVVDDSQLPKDRFSAERLKGVDSTLKIQPAELGDSAMYLCASSLRDTTSTDTQYFGPGTRLTVL.

The chain employs TRBV20-1 and TRBJ2-5; possible D gene TRBD1, 6 bases. The end of the DNA is better explained by TRBJ2-7, so the J call may be wrong. There are 14 residues in the CDR3. Per germline, CDR1 DFQATT and CDR2 SNEGSKA (reference sequence). CDR3 in DNA: TGCAGTGCGAGATCGCCGACAGGTTTCTACGAGCAGTACTTC. The encoded protein is CSARSPTGFYEQYF.